The 16 T cell receptor beta chains below all came from one sample that was sequenced in a study of blood T cell repertoires in COVID-19. TCRdb keeps only in-frame clones here, not all; method: immunoSEQ multiplex PCR. The data contain hundreds of thousands of clones, 88% of them singletons. Sequencing used peripheral blood. The source is a woman in her 70s with COVID-19, enrolled during active disease.

The chain is built from TRBV5-1 and TRBJ1-2; TRBD1 might be the D (6 bases). This CDR3 is built from 15 residues. V lost 4 bases, J lost 5 bases, and 18 bases lay in between. Germline V gene data show CDR1 as SGHRS and CDR2 as YFSETQ. The chain's CDR3 is CASSLRDTPRYGYTF. The CDR3 bases are TGCGCCAGCAGCCTCCGGGACACTCCAAGGTATGGCTACACCTTC. The whole variable domain, remainder taken from reference TRBV5-1 and TRBJ1-2, is KAGVTQTPRYLIKTRGQQVTLSCSPISGHRSVSWYQQTPGQGLQFLFEYFSETQRNKGNFPGRFSGRQFSNSRSEMNVSTLELGDSALYLCASSLRDTPRYGYTFGSGTRLTVV.

This clone appeared once. The chain joins TRBV6-1 to TRBJ1-2; 8 bases fit TRBD1. CDR3 length: 14 amino acids. Unmatched junction bases numbered 2, after V lost 1 base and J lost 4 bases. Per germline, CDR1 MNHNS and CDR2 SASEGT. The CDR3 nucleotides read TGTGCCAGCAGTGAAGGGACAGGGAGCTATGGCTACACCTTC. It encodes CASSEGTGSYGYTF.

This clone was observed a few times. The chain has TRBV2 and TRBJ2-2, with D unclear. The CDR3 runs 15 residues. Between the trimmed V and J ends, which lost 6 bases and 7 bases, there was a span of 18 bases. Germline V gene sequence: CDR1 SNHLY, CDR2 FYNNEI. CDR3 sequence (DNA): TGTGCCAGCAGCGTAGCAGTAGAGTACGGCGGGGAGCTGTTTTTT. Protein: CASSVAVEYGGELFF.

The chain is built from TRBV5-1 and TRBJ1-1, with D hard to call. Germline V gene data show CDR1 as SGHRS and CDR2 as YFSETQ. The CDR3 sequence is 15 residues long. With 1 base removed from V and 1 base from J, the gap between germline ends came to 11 bases. Here the CDR3 DNA reads TGCGCCAGCAGCTTGAGGTCGGGAAAGAACACTGAAGCTTTCTTT. This gives the protein CASSLRSGKNTEAFF.

The chain employs TRBV9 and TRBJ2-5; 9 bases are shared with TRBD1. This CDR3 has 17 amino acids. Germline-derived CDR1 and CDR2 are SGDLS and YYNGEE. The V segment lost 2 bases and the J segment 4 bases; nucleotides outside the gene matches: 12. CDR3: CASSVGFYRGLGETQYF. CDR3 in DNA: TGTGCCAGCAGCGTGGGCTTCTACAGGGGGCTGGGAGAGACCCAGTACTTC. Looking up the rest from reference TRBV9 and TRBJ2-5 gives the full variable domain: DSGVTQTPKHLITATGQRVTLRCSPRSGDLSVYWYQQSLDQGLQFLIQYYNGEERAKGNILERFSAQQFPDLHSELNLSSLELGDSALYFCASSVGFYRGLGETQYFGPGTRLLVL.

V usage is TRBV2 and J usage is TRBJ2-1, with TRBD2 identical over 9 bases. Trimming removed 4 bases from V and 6 bases from J; junction bases left unmatched: 7. Germline V lookup: CDR1 SNHLY, CDR2 FYNNEI. The CDR3 is 15 residues long. The CDR3 region has the DNA TGTGCCAGCAGTGTAAGGACTAGCGATGGCAATGAGCAGTTCTTC. This sequence encodes CASSVRTSDGNEQFF.

The chain uses TRBV20-1 and TRBJ2-7; 9 nucleotides align to TRBD1. V lost 6 bases to trimming and J lost 7 bases; unmatched junction nucleotides: 4. In germline, CDR1 is DFQATT, CDR2 SNEGSKA (reference sequence). The CDR3 contains 11 residues. The CDR3 DNA follows: TGCAGTGCCAACAGGGGGCGGGAGCAGTACTTC. This translates into CSANRGREQYF.

The chain couples TRBV4-2 to TRBJ1-2; D unclear. CDR3 size: 14 residues. V lost 1 base to trimming and J lost 4 bases, with 10 bases between them. Germline V gives CDR1 LGHNA, CDR2 YNFKEQ. The CDR3 nucleotides read TGTGCCAGCAGCCAAGGCCGAACGAGCTATGGCTACACCTTC. The encoded protein is CASSQGRTSYGYTF.

This clone was observed a single time. CDR3 DNA: TGCAGCGCCGCAATGGGCAGCTCTGGGGCCAACGTCCTGACTTTC. Encoded protein: CSAAMGSSGANVLTF. The V and J genes are TRBV29-1 and TRBJ2-6, with D uncertain. The CDR3 runs 15 residues. CDR1 is SQVTM, CDR2 ANQGSEA, per germline. V lost 7 bases and J 0 bases, leaving 13 bases between the germline ends. Full variable domain (remainder filled in from reference TRBV29-1 and TRBJ2-6): SAVISQKPSRDICQRGTSLTIQCQVDSQVTMMFWYRQQPGQSLTLIATANQGSEATYESGFVIDKFPISRPNLTFSTLTVSNMSPEDSSIYLCSAAMGSSGANVLTFGAGSRLTVL.

The V gene is TRBV6-5, the J gene TRBJ2-5; weak D call: TRBD1 (5 bases). Per germline, CDR1 MNHEY and CDR2 SVGAGI. The V end lost 0 bases, the J end lost 4 bases, and 9 bases lay between the germline ends. CDR3 length: 14 amino acids. The CDR3 nucleotides read TGTGCCAGCAGTTACTCCAGGGCTCGAGAGACCCAGTACTTC. Protein sequence: CASSYSRARETQYF.

This clone was seen just once. The chain links TRBV4-2 to TRBJ2-3, with D unresolved. Germline V gene lookup returns CDR1 LGHNA and CDR2 YNFKEQ. V lost 1 base, J lost 5 bases, and 16 bases lay in between. This CDR3 is built from 16 residues. CDR3 in DNA: TGTGCCAGCAGCCAAGGGTATTACTCCCTTGGAGATACGCAGTATTTT. Its protein product is CASSQGYYSLGDTQYF.

The chain links TRBV29-1 to TRBJ1-2, with a tentative D call TRBD1 (6 bases). Germline CDR1 reads SQVTM; CDR2 reads ANQGSEA. This CDR3 contains 14 residues. Between the trimmed V and J ends, which lost 6 bases and 2 bases, there was a span of 16 bases. Written as DNA, the CDR3 is TGCAGCGTGAGTTACAGGGATCCCAACTATGGCTACACCTTC. Residues: CSVSYRDPNYGYTF.

The chain links TRBV19 to TRBJ1-4; TRBD1 matches 7 bases. The CDR3 spans 14 residues. Per the germline V gene, CDR1 is LNHDA and CDR2 is SQIVND (reference sequence). Germline trimming cut 5 bases from V and 8 bases from J; bases unmatched to any gene: 8. This chain's CDR3 is CASSGGGALEKLFF. The DNA of the CDR3 is TGTGCCAGTAGTGGAGGGGGCGCCTTAGAAAAACTGTTTTTT.

The chain is built from TRBV1 and TRBJ2-7; TRBD2, as called in the table, went unchecked against the DNA. TRBV1 is a recognized pseudogene. The CDR3 has 14 amino acids. The CDR3: CTSSQRAFSYEQYF. CDR3 nucleotide sequence: TGCACCAGCAGCCAGCGGGCCTTCTCCTACGAGCAGTACTTC.

CDR3 sequence reads: CASSFAGDYGYTF. The CDR3 bases are TGCGCCAGCAGCTTTGCGGGGGACTATGGCTACACCTTC. The rearrangement links TRBV5-1 to TRBJ1-2, with D maybe TRBD1 (5 bases). This CDR3 has 13 amino acids. The germline V and J ends were trimmed by 2 bases and 3 bases, with 8 bases remaining between them. CDR1 and CDR2 (germline): SGHRS, YFSETQ.

This sequence joins TRBV5-1 and TRBJ2-1; 13 bases line up with TRBD2. The CDR3 extends over 17 amino acids. The V segment lost 3 bases and the J segment 4 bases; nucleotides outside the gene matches: 7. Germline loops: CDR1 SGHRS, CDR2 YFSETQ. This CDR3 is CASSSGLAGFGYNEQFF. The CDR3 DNA sequence: TGCGCCAGCAGCTCGGGACTAGCGGGATTCGGGTACAATGAGCAGTTCTTC.